Following are 25 T cell receptor beta chains from one sample sequenced in a study of T cells in Graves' hyperthyroidism and ophthalmopathy. Amplification targeted TCR beta CDR3 regions from RNA transcripts. The TCR CDR3 first-round RT-PCR relied on the HTBI primer set. TCRdb called the multiplex PCR reads again in MiXCR, with one record for every CDR3 protein. The repertoire holds about 560,000 distinct CDR3 sequences, with around 42% as singletons. The sample was peripheral blood or thyroid tissue (not recorded which). The origin of the receptors is a woman younger than 30 with Graves' hyperthyroidism.

This clonotype was observed at least ten times. This chain links TRBV7-2 with TRBJ2-2; D unresolved. Germline-derived CDR1 and CDR2 are SGHTA and FQGNSA. V gave up 3 bases and J gave up 6 bases, with 5 bases separating them. This CDR3 is built from 12 residues. As DNA, the CDR3 is TGTGCCAGCAGCTTTAGGTCCGGGGAGCTGTTTTTT. Translating gives CASSFRSGELFF.

CDR3 loop: CATSFFPGTGGGEQYF. For the CDR3, the DNA is TGTGCCACCAGCTTCTTCCCCGGGACAGGGGGCGGCGAGCAGTACTTC. This rearrangement joins TRBV15 to TRBJ2-7; 12 positions agree with TRBD1. V shed 5 bases and J 6 bases; nucleotides not matched to a gene: 11. The CDR3 totals 16 residues. The V gene's germline CDR1 is LNHNV and CDR2 YYDKDF (reference sequence).

This clonotype was observed a few times. This rearrangement joins TRBV11-2 to TRBJ2-7, with 9 bases fitting TRBD2. The trim removed 4 bases at V and 2 bases at J, leaving 9 bases unmatched. This CDR3 is 16 amino acids long. Germline V gene data show CDR1 as SGHAT and CDR2 as FQNNGV. The CDR3 DNA follows: TGTGCCAGCAGCTCTATTGCGGGAGGGCCCGCCTACGAGCAGTACTTC. As protein: CASSSIAGGPAYEQYF.

The genes are TRBV7-9 and TRBJ1-1, with D unresolved. This CDR3 comprises 13 residues. The germline V gene has CDR1 SEHNR and CDR2 FQNEAQ (reference sequence). Trimming cost V 2 bases and J 6 bases, with 10 bases left between them. In DNA, the CDR3 is TGTGCCAGCAGCTTATGGGTCTTTCCTGAAGCTTTCTTT. This translates into CASSLWVFPEAFF.

The chain employs TRBV29-1 and TRBJ2-6; 8 bases match TRBD1. The J segment lost 5 bases and the V segment lost 0 bases, leaving 6 bases of the junction unmatched. CDR3 length equals 16 residues. CDR1 SQVTM and CDR2 ANQGSEA come from the germline V gene. CDR3 DNA sequence: TGCAGCGTTGAAGATCAGCGACAGGGGAGGGCCAACGTCCTGACTTTC. Amino acid sequence: CSVEDQRQGRANVLTF. Full variable domain (missing parts from reference TRBV29-1 and TRBJ2-6): SAVISQKPSRDICQRGTSLTIQCQVDSQVTMMFWYRQQPGQSLTLIATANQGSEATYESGFVIDKFPISRPNLTFSTLTVSNMSPEDSSIYLCSVEDQRQGRANVLTFGAGSRLTVL.

The chain uses TRBV25-1 and TRBJ1-1; possibly TRBD1 for D (5 bases). From germline, CDR1 is MGHDK and CDR2 SYGVNS. CDR3 size: 11 residues. Trimming shortened V by 11 bases and J by 4 bases, and 11 bases separated the two germline ends. This CDR3 reads CAGIRATEAFF. As DNA, the CDR3 is TGTGCCGGCATCAGGGCCACTGAAGCTTTCTTT.

The chain couples TRBV10-3 to TRBJ1-2; the D gene is possibly TRBD1 (5 bases). Trimming took 10 bases from V and 8 from J, leaving 26 bases between them. CDR1 is ENHRY and CDR2 is SYGVKD in the germline V gene. This CDR3 is 15 amino acids long. The CDR3 loop is CASTEDLGQGGGYTF. DNA of the CDR3: TGTGCCAGCACCGAAGATTTGGGGCAGGGAGGGGGCTACACCTTC.

Note on this clonotype: In this CDR3 the conserved last residue, phenylalanine or tryptophan, is missing, so a read error is likely. The chain carries TRBV5-1 and TRBJ1-5, with unresolved D. The CDR3 has 13 residues. V was clipped by 1 base and J by 7 bases, with 9 bases between them. Germline-derived CDR1 and CDR2 are SGHRS and YFSETQ. The CDR3 is CASSLRTRQPQHL. In DNA, the CDR3 is TGCGCCAGCAGCTTGAGGACGAGGCAGCCCCAGCATTTG.

The sample holds a few counts of this clonotype. V gene TRBV19 combines with J gene TRBJ2-7; the D gene could be TRBD1 or TRBD2 (5 bases each). Trimming took 9 bases from V and 0 from J, leaving 15 bases between them. From germline, CDR1 is LNHDA and CDR2 SQIVND (reference sequence). CDR3 size: 14 residues. This CDR3 reads CASYGTASSYEQYF. In nucleotides, the CDR3 is TGTGCCAGCTACGGGACGGCGAGCTCCTACGAGCAGTACTTC.

The chain recombines TRBV13 with TRBJ2-7, with 12 bases matching TRBD2. The CDR3 is 16 amino acids. J was trimmed by 2 bases and V by 5 bases; bases with no gene match: 7. The germline V gene encodes CDR1 PRHDT and CDR2 FYEKMQ (reference sequence). The DNA of the CDR3 is TGTGCCAGCAGCACCAGACTAGCGGGGGACCCCTACGAGCAGTACTTC. As protein: CASSTRLAGDPYEQYF.

V and J are TRBV7-2 and TRBJ1-4; 8 nucleotides agree with TRBD1. The CDR3 totals 18 residues. Unmatched junction bases numbered 11, after V lost 1 base and J lost 4 bases. Per the germline V gene, CDR1 is SGHTA and CDR2 is FQGNSA. The CDR3 loop is CASSLVRGRGRINEKLFF. The CDR3 DNA is TGTGCCAGCAGCTTAGTCCGGGGCAGGGGGCGGATTAATGAAAAACTGTTTTTT. The complete variable domain, with remaining parts taken from reference TRBV7-2 and TRBJ1-4, reads GAGVSQSPSNKVTEKGKDVELRCDPISGHTALYWYRQSLGQGLEFLIYFQGNSAPDKSGLPSDRFSAERTGGSVSTLTIQRTQQEDSAVYLCASSLVRGRGRINEKLFFGSGTQLSVL.

This clonotype has just a few counts. The gene calls are TRBV20-1 and TRBJ2-7, with 7 positions matching TRBD1. The CDR3 sequence is 14 residues long. Germline V gene sequence: CDR1 DFQATT, CDR2 SNEGSKA (reference sequence). V lost 3 bases to trimming and J lost 6 bases; unmatched junction nucleotides: 11. DNA for the CDR3: TGCAGTGCTAGTGGGGGCCTCGCAGGGGGCGAGCAGTACTTC. This codes for CSASGGLAGGEQYF.

This clonotype was recorded many times. V is TRBV10-2 and J is TRBJ1-2; weak D call: TRBD1 (6 bases). The germline gives CDR1 WSHSY, CDR2 SAAADI. The V gene lost 8 bases and the J gene lost 9 bases, with 16 bases spanning the gap. This CDR3 has 12 amino acids. The CDR3 coding sequence is TGCGCCAGCTCGGACAGCCCCCTGCGCTACACCTTC. This codes for CASSDSPLRYTF.

This clonotype was seen a handful of times. This sequence joins TRBV10-3 and TRBJ1-1; TRBD1 agrees at 7 bases. Looked up from germline, CDR1 is ENHRY and CDR2 is SYGVKD. The length of the CDR3 is 17 residues. V lost 5 bases and J lost 1; bases outside the gene matches: 13. The CDR3 is CAISPGTAGSGNTEAFF. DNA for the CDR3: TGTGCCATCAGTCCCGGGACAGCCGGTAGTGGGAACACTGAAGCTTTCTTT.

The rearrangement links TRBV7-9 to TRBJ1-5; 10 nucleotides agree with TRBD1. The V and J ends lost 4 bases and 3 bases, in that order; junction bases with no gene match: 3. In germline, CDR1 is SEHNR, CDR2 FQNEAQ (reference sequence). The CDR3 runs to 15 residues. The CDR3 loop reads CASSSGQGNNQPQHF. For the CDR3, the DNA is TGTGCCAGCAGCTCGGGACAGGGGAACAATCAGCCCCAGCATTTT.

This clonotype was observed a few times. This chain uses TRBV7-8 with TRBJ1-6; 9 bases are a match to TRBD1. Germline CDR1 and CDR2: SGHVS and FQNEAQ. J lost 6 bases, V lost 7 bases, and 4 bases had no gene match. This CDR3 region has 14 residues. For the CDR3, the DNA is TGTGCCAGCACACAGGGGGCGCCTAATTCACCCCTCCACTTT. Translated: CASTQGAPNSPLHF.

This clonotype was observed a handful of times. This chain joins TRBV6-4 and TRBJ2-6, with D tentatively TRBD2 (6 bases). Deletions cut 9 bases from V and 2 bases from J, with 11 bases between. Looked up from germline, CDR1 is MRHNA and CDR2 is SNTAGT. The length of the CDR3 is 14 residues. The CDR3 protein is CASRIAAGANVLTF. The CDR3 nucleotides are TGTGCCAGTCGGATAGCGGCTGGGGCCAACGTCCTGACTTTC.

This clonotype showed up just once. The chain combines TRBV20-1 with TRBJ1-4; TRBD1 matches 9 bases. Looked up from germline, CDR1 is DFQATT and CDR2 is SNEGSKA (reference sequence). Trimming at V came to 6 bases and at J to 7 bases, leaving 9 bases not matched to a gene. The CDR3 has 14 residues. The CDR3 region is CSAPGQGRGEKLFF. The DNA for the CDR3 is TGCAGTGCCCCGGGACAGGGTCGCGGTGAAAAACTGTTTTTT.

The chain uses TRBV2 and TRBJ2-7; 8 bases are a match to TRBD1. Trimming removed 7 bases from V and 3 bases from J; junction bases left unmatched: 8. Germline V gives CDR1 SNHLY, CDR2 FYNNEI. The CDR3 is made up of 14 amino acids. CDR3 loop: CASNSRDRIYEQYF. The CDR3 DNA is TGTGCCAGCAATTCCCGGGACAGGATCTACGAGCAGTACTTC.

The chain uses TRBV7-9 and TRBJ2-7; perhaps D is TRBD1 or TRBD2 (5 bases each). This CDR3 comprises 13 residues. Germline assignment: CDR1 SEHNR and CDR2 FQNEAQ (reference sequence). The V end was cut by 3 bases, the J end by 6 bases, with 12 bases between. The CDR3 DNA is TGTGCCAGCAGCTTGTCCGGGACCGCCGAGCAGTACTTC. Residues: CASSLSGTAEQYF.

As concerns this clonotype: A much larger clonotype is one base distant, so this may be a read error. The chain is built from TRBV7-2 and TRBJ1-2; TRBD1 might be the D (6 bases). Trimming cost V 5 bases and J 8 bases, with 15 bases left between them. The CDR3 covers 13 residues. Germline V CDR1 and CDR2: SGHTA, FQGNSA. The CDR3 nucleotides are TGTGCCAGCAGCACCGGGACACTGGAGGGCTACACCTTC. It is translated as CASSTGTLEGYTF. Looking up the rest from reference TRBV7-2 and TRBJ1-2 gives the full variable domain: GAGVSQSPSNKVTEKGKDVELRCDPISGHTALYWYRQSLGQGLEFLIYFQGNSAPDKSGLPSDRFSAERTGGSVSTLTIQRTQQEDSAVYLCASSTGTLEGYTFGSGTRLTVV.

This clonotype was detected many times. The chain recombines TRBV7-3 with TRBJ1-1, with D possibly being TRBD1 (6 bases). V was clipped by 5 bases and J by 7 bases, with 14 bases between them. This CDR3 has 13 amino acids. Germline V CDR1 and CDR2: SGHTA, FQGTGA. The CDR3 sequence is CASSNGTTYEAFF. The CDR3 region has the DNA TGTGCCAGCAGCAACGGGACAACATATGAAGCTTTCTTT.

A note on this clonotype: A much larger clone lies a single base off, so this may be a read error. V usage is TRBV10-2 and J usage is TRBJ1-4; D gene uncertain. Trimming took off 4 bases at V and 8 bases at J, with 11 bases between the two ends. The CDR3 has 13 amino acids. Germline-derived CDR1 and CDR2 are WSHSY and SAAADI. CDR3 sequence reads: CASSVRRAEKLFF. DNA of the CDR3: TGCGCCAGCAGTGTCAGACGGGCGGAAAAACTGTTTTTT.

V and J are TRBV2 and TRBJ1-6; 8 bases agree with TRBD1. Losses at the gene ends were 7 bases for V and 8 bases for J; bases not matched to a gene: 4. This CDR3 region has 13 residues. Germline V lookup: CDR1 SNHLY, CDR2 FYNNEI. The CDR3 DNA is TGTGCCAGCAACGGACAGGGAGATTCACCCCTCCACTTT. Translated: CASNGQGDSPLHF.

This clonotype was seen only once. This rearrangement joins TRBV20-1 to TRBJ1-4, with D uncertain. Per the germline V gene, CDR1 is DFQATT and CDR2 is SNEGSKA (reference sequence). The CDR3 spans 11 residues. The CDR3 DNA is TGCACTCCGGACGGGAGTGAAAAACTGTTTTTT. It codes for CTPDGSEKLFF.